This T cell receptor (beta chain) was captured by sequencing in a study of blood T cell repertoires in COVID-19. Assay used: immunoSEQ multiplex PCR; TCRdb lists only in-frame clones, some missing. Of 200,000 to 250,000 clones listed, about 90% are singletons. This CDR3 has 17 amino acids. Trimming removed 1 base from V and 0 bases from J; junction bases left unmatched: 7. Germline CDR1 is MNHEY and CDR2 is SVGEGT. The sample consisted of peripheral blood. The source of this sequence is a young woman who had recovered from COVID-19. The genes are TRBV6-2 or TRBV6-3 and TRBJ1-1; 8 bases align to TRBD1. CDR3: CASSYWQGAYMNTEAFF. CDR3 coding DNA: TGTGCCAGCAGTTACTGGCAGGGGGCTTACATGAACACTGAAGCTTTCTTT.